These T cell receptor beta chains were read from a single sample in a study of blood T cell repertoires in COVID-19. The table came from immunoSEQ multiplex PCR; TCRdb's copy has only in-frame clones and leaves some out. This table holds roughly 80,000 clones, 70% to 90% found once. The material sequenced was peripheral blood. All receptors derive from a woman of 80 years or more with acute or convalescent COVID-19. The CDR3 runs from the conserved cysteine through the conserved F or W. The order of the fields is D gene, clone size, V gene, J gene, CDR3 protein, CDR3 DNA. A D gene is named only where the DNA matches it firmly. Not every row has a clone size; where given, it reads once, few, many or a size class.

-	-	TRBV6-5	TRBJ1-1	CASGREVTEAFF	TGTGCCAGCGGAAGGGAGGTCACTGAAGCTTTCTTT
TRBD1	-	TRBV5-1	TRBJ1-1	CASSAKVQGRISMNTEAFF	TGCGCCAGCAGCGCAAAAGTACAGGGGAGGATTTCCATGAACACTGAAGCTTTCTTT
TRBD2	-	TRBV28	TRBJ2-7	CASSDRDYPTYEQYF	TGTGCCAGCAGTGATCGGGACTACCCTACCTACGAGCAGTACTTC
-	-	TRBV6-5	TRBJ1-2	CASSYQNPGRDNGYTF	TGTGCCAGCAGTTACCAGAACCCAGGACGGGATAATGGCTACACCTTC
TRBD1	-	TRBV5-1	TRBJ1-1	CASSLADRDLNTEAFF	TGCGCCAGCAGCTTGGCGGACAGGGACTTGAACACTGAAGCTTTCTTT
-	-	TRBV7-8	TRBJ2-1	CASSTRRDEQFF	TGTGCCAGCAGCACCAGACGGGATGAGCAGTTCTTC
TRBD1	-	TRBV7-2	TRBJ1-2	CASSKTGVYGYTF	TGTGCCAGCAGCAAAACAGGGGTTTATGGCTACACCTTC
-	-	TRBV28	TRBJ1-4	CASSSGGLEKLFF	TGTGCCAGCAGTTCGGGGGGCCTTGAAAAACTGTTTTTT
TRBD1	few	TRBV15	TRBJ1-5	CATSRATGDSNQPQHF	TGTGCCACCAGCAGAGCAACAGGGGATAGCAATCAGCCCCAGCATTTT
-	-	TRBV18	TRBJ1-5	CASSYGGGAGNQPQHF	TGTGCCAGCTCCTACGGGGGGGGTGCGGGCAATCAGCCCCAGCATTTT
TRBD2	-	TRBV5-4	TRBJ2-3	CASSPQNSVLAARDTQYF	TGTGCCAGCAGCCCCCAGAATAGCGTACTAGCGGCTAGAGATACGCAGTATTTT
TRBD2	-	TRBV2	TRBJ2-7	CASSVPTSGSYEQYF	TGTGCCAGCAGTGTGCCAACTAGCGGGAGCTACGAGCAGTACTTC